The 28 T cell receptor beta chains listed next were all sequenced from one sample in a study of blood T cell repertoires in COVID-19. Clones were sequenced by immunoSEQ multiplex PCR, and TCRdb holds only the in-frame ones, with some missing. This sample has approximately 340,000 clones, with over 70% found just once. Sequenced material: peripheral blood. The receptors were gathered from a man aged 25-45 years with active or convalescent COVID-19.

This chain links TRBV4-1 with TRBJ1-1; TRBD1 might be the D (5 bases). CDR3 length: 14 residues. Germline values: CDR1 MGHRA, CDR2 YSYEKL. V shed 1 base and J shed 1 base, with 7 bases lying between them. The CDR3 here is CASSQGQKNTEAFF. The CDR3 nucleotides read TGCGCCAGCAGCCAAGGACAGAAGAACACTGAAGCTTTCTTT.

The chain uses TRBV4-2 and TRBJ2-2, with 9 bases lining up with TRBD2. CDR1 LGHNA and CDR2 YNFKEQ come from the germline V gene. This CDR3 contains 17 residues. Unmatched junction bases numbered 11, after V lost 5 bases and J lost 4 bases. The CDR3 coding sequence is TGTGCCAGCAGCTCCCTCGCGGGAGGGAGACTCACCGGGGAGCTGTTTTTT. This sequence encodes CASSSLAGGRLTGELFF.

The table lists this clone with a few counts. The chain recombines TRBV3-1 (or the pseudogene TRBV3-2) with TRBJ1-3; D gene ambiguous. Germline lookup yields CDR1 LGHDT and CDR2 YNNKEL (reference sequence). Deletions cut 5 bases from V and 3 bases from J, with 5 bases between. This CDR3 has 12 amino acids. For the CDR3, the DNA is TGTGCCAGCAGCAACAGTGGAAACACCATATATTTT. It translates to CASSNSGNTIYF.

This clone came up a few times. J is TRBJ1-6 and V is TRBV6-5; 8 bases match TRBD1. Losses at the gene ends were 4 bases for V and 7 bases for J; bases not matched to a gene: 6. This CDR3 has 15 amino acids. In germline, CDR1 is MNHEY, CDR2 SVGAGI. The CDR3 region has the DNA TGTGCCAGCAGTTGGACAGGGAAGACCAATTCACCCCTCCACTTT. It specifies CASSWTGKTNSPLHF.

This clone was recorded once. The J gene is TRBJ1-5, the V gene TRBV5-1, with 7 positions matching TRBD1. CDR1 SGHRS and CDR2 YFSETQ come from the germline V gene. The CDR3 runs to 15 residues. With 4 bases clipped from V and 3 bases from J, the junction kept 7 bases outside the gene matches. The CDR3 DNA is TGCGCCAGCAGCCCGCAGGGGGGAGTCAATCAGCCCCAGCATTTT. Its translation: CASSPQGGVNQPQHF.

The rearrangement uses TRBV12-3 or TRBV12-4 and TRBJ2-7; D remains unclear. The CDR3 is made up of 12 amino acids. V lost 1 base to trimming and J lost 7 bases, with 8 bases between them. This chain's CDR3 is CASSLVRWEQYF. The CDR3 DNA reads as TGTGCCAGCAGTTTAGTTCGGTGGGAGCAGTACTTC.

This clone has just one count. V and J are TRBV6-5 and TRBJ2-5; TRBD2 is a possible D gene (6 bases). The CDR3 sequence is 12 residues long. Trimming took off 6 bases at V and 5 bases at J, with 10 bases between the two ends. CDR1 is MNHEY, CDR2 SVGAGI, per germline. CDR3 sequence (DNA): TGTGCCAGCAGAGGCGGGGTTGAGACCCAGTACTTC. Its protein product is CASRGGVETQYF.

This clone was seen a handful of times. The chain employs TRBV7-2 and TRBJ1-2; no definite D call. The V and J ends lost 1 base and 2 bases respectively, with 5 bases between them. This CDR3 has 13 amino acids. Germline V gene lookup returns CDR1 SGHTA and CDR2 FQGNSA. CDR3 nucleotides: TGTGCCAGCAGCTTAGACAACAACTATGGCTACACCTTC. Translation gives CASSLDNNYGYTF. Drawing the rest from reference TRBV7-2 and TRBJ1-2, the complete variable domain is GAGVSQSPSNKVTEKGKDVELRCDPISGHTALYWYRQSLGQGLEFLIYFQGNSAPDKSGLPSDRFSAERTGGSVSTLTIQRTQQEDSAVYLCASSLDNNYGYTFGSGTRLTVV.

The chain recombines TRBV4-1 with TRBJ2-2, with TRBD1 as a possible D gene (5 bases). The length of the CDR3 is 16 residues. Trimming left V 4 bases short and J 0 bases short, with 12 bases between. Germline V lookup: CDR1 MGHRA, CDR2 YSYEKL. CDR3 residues: CASSRGPVANTGELFF. CDR3 coding DNA: TGCGCCAGCAGCCGGGGCCCCGTCGCGAACACCGGGGAGCTGTTTTTT.

This chain joins TRBV4-3 and TRBJ2-2, with 9 bases that match TRBD2. In germline, CDR1 is LGHNA, CDR2 YSLEER. The CDR3 totals 16 residues. Trimming cost V 2 bases and J 7 bases; bases outside gene matches: 8. This CDR3 is CASSQNPGTSFGELFF. DNA of the CDR3: TGCGCCAGCAGCCAAAACCCCGGGACTAGCTTCGGGGAGCTGTTTTTT.

The chain is built from TRBV10-3 and TRBJ1-2, with TRBD1 identical over 9 bases. Germline values: CDR1 ENHRY, CDR2 SYGVKD. The CDR3 has 15 residues. With 6 bases clipped from V and 6 bases from J, the junction kept 11 bases outside the gene matches. CDR3 in amino acids: CAIRGTGFSYDGYTF. The CDR3, as DNA: TGTGCCATCAGGGGGACAGGGTTTAGTTACGATGGCTACACCTTC.

With regard to this clone: The same CDR3 can be traced to other DNA sequences in this sample. The chain recombines TRBV28 with TRBJ1-5; a weak D match, TRBD1 (5 bases). CDR3 length equals 15 residues. The V end was cut by 4 bases, the J end by 2 bases, with 12 bases between. Germline CDR1 reads MDHEN; CDR2 reads SYDVKM. CDR3: CASSSLSGGNQPQHF. As DNA, the CDR3 is TGTGCCAGCAGTTCCCTTTCGGGGGGCAATCAGCCCCAGCATTTT.

The rearrangement links TRBV6-5 to TRBJ1-2, with D perhaps TRBD1 (6 bases). V shed 6 bases and J shed 8 bases, with 16 bases lying between them. This CDR3 spans 13 amino acids. CDR1 MNHEY and CDR2 SVGAGI come from the germline V gene. CDR3 region: CASRVDSYGGYTF. CDR3 DNA: TGTGCCAGCAGAGTGGACAGCTACGGGGGCTACACCTTC.

This chain connects TRBV5-6 to TRBJ1-1; the D is unclear. Per the germline V gene, CDR1 is SGHDT and CDR2 is YYEEEE. The V gene lost 2 bases and the J gene lost 4 bases, with 12 bases spanning the gap. The CDR3 is made up of 14 amino acids. The CDR3 DNA reads TGTGCCAGCAGCTTCACTGCGGGAACCACTGAAGCTTTCTTT. Residues: CASSFTAGTTEAFF.

This clone occurred a few times. The genes are TRBV6-1 and TRBJ2-1, with 15 bases aligning to TRBD2. The CDR3 sequence is 16 residues long. CDR1 is MNHNS and CDR2 is SASEGT in the germline V gene. Unmatched junction bases numbered 3, after V lost 0 bases and J lost 9 bases. CDR3 in amino acids: CASSEAGTSGGFEQFF. In DNA, the CDR3 is TGTGCCAGCAGTGAAGCGGGGACTAGCGGGGGGTTTGAGCAGTTCTTC.

The chain combines TRBV19 with TRBJ1-2; 7 bases map to TRBD1. The CDR3 runs 13 residues. V lost 7 bases to trimming and J lost 8 bases; unmatched junction nucleotides: 10. Germline CDR1 reads LNHDA; CDR2 reads SQIVND (reference sequence). CDR3 loop: CASTTRGDLGYTF. Here the CDR3 DNA reads TGTGCCAGTACCACCAGGGGGGATCTCGGCTACACCTTC.

The chain employs TRBV7-6 and TRBJ2-2, with 8 bases matching TRBD2. V was pared by 3 bases and J by 2 bases, with 5 bases of the junction left unmatched. CDR1 and CDR2 (germline): SGHVS, FNYEAQ. The CDR3 covers 16 residues. CDR3 loop: CASSLRTSLNTGELFF. The DNA for the CDR3 is TGTGCCAGCAGCTTGAGGACTAGCCTCAACACCGGGGAGCTGTTTTTT.

This chain connects TRBV6-2 or TRBV6-3 to TRBJ1-4; TRBD1 matches 7 bases. The CDR3 extends over 14 amino acids. Per germline, CDR1 MNHEY and CDR2 SVGEGT. Unmatched junction bases numbered 5, after V lost 6 bases and J lost 4 bases. The CDR3 DNA sequence: TGTGCCAGCAGCCGGGACAGCCTTAATGAAAAACTGTTTTTT. Translation gives CASSRDSLNEKLFF.

This clone showed up just a few times. The genes are TRBV5-1 and TRBJ1-2; possible D gene TRBD1, 6 bases. From germline, CDR1 is SGHRS and CDR2 YFSETQ. The CDR3 is made up of 13 amino acids. Trimming took off 4 bases at V and 3 bases at J, with 10 bases between the two ends. The CDR3 loop is CASSLRTDYGYTF. The CDR3 DNA follows: TGCGCCAGCAGCCTACGGACAGACTATGGCTACACCTTC.

The chain recombines TRBV5-1 with TRBJ1-4; the D gene is possibly TRBD1 (5 bases). Between the trimmed V and J ends, which lost 4 bases and 5 bases, there was a span of 9 bases. Germline CDR1 is SGHRS and CDR2 is YFSETQ. The CDR3 runs to 13 residues. CDR3 sequence reads: CASSRGSNEKLFF. For the CDR3, the DNA is TGCGCCAGCAGCAGGGGTTCGAATGAAAAACTGTTTTTT.

CDR3 amino acids: CASSLNRNSGNTIYF. CDR3 nucleotides: TGTGCCAGCAGCTTAAACAGAAACTCTGGAAACACCATATATTTT. This sequence joins TRBV7-8 and TRBJ1-3; D uncertain. The CDR3 sequence is 15 residues long. Trimming left V 2 bases short and J 0 bases short, with 8 bases between. From germline, CDR1 is SGHVS and CDR2 FQNEAQ.

The chain joins TRBV4-1 to TRBJ2-3, with 8 bases that match TRBD2. Trimming at V came to 3 bases and at J to 7 bases, leaving 15 bases not matched to a gene. CDR1 and CDR2 from the germline V gene are MGHRA and YSYEKL. CDR3 length equals 17 residues. CDR3 in amino acids: CASSHRPTQSGGNTQYF. In DNA form, the CDR3 reads TGCGCCAGCAGCCACCGCCCGACCCAGTCGGGGGGGAATACGCAGTATTTT.

This rearrangement joins TRBV6-2 or TRBV6-3 to TRBJ2-7; D is possibly TRBD1 (6 bases). Germline V gene data show CDR1 as MNHEY and CDR2 as SVGEGT. V was cut by 6 bases and J by 2 bases, with 11 bases left in between. This CDR3 contains 13 residues. CDR3 amino acids: CASSRDRPYEQYF. The CDR3, as DNA: TGTGCCAGCAGCCGAGACAGGCCCTACGAGCAGTACTTC.

This clone is a singleton in its sample. The V call is TRBV24-1, the J call TRBJ2-3; TRBD2 aligns across 7 bases. CDR1 is KGHDR and CDR2 is SFDVKD in the germline V gene. CDR3 length: 13 residues. V was clipped by 7 bases and J by 2 bases; unmatched bases: 2. The CDR3: CATRGRATDTQYF. The CDR3, as DNA: TGTGCCACCAGAGGGAGGGCCACAGATACGCAGTATTTT.

V usage is TRBV20-1 and J usage is TRBJ2-3; D gene ambiguous. The CDR3 is 11 residues long. Germline V gives CDR1 DFQATT, CDR2 SNEGSKA (reference sequence). Deletions cut 4 bases from V and 2 bases from J, with 4 bases between. CDR3 sequence reads: CSATTTDTQYF. The CDR3 region has the DNA TGCAGTGCTACTACCACAGATACGCAGTATTTT.

V and J are TRBV24-1 and TRBJ2-4; 9 bases are shared with TRBD1. CDR1 and CDR2 from the germline V gene are KGHDR and SFDVKD. V trimming: 3 bases; J trimming: 3 bases; junction bases outside the gene matches: 8. The CDR3 is made up of 17 amino acids. Written as DNA, the CDR3 is TGTGCCACCAGTGATCCCGGGACAGGGTCGGGCAAAAACATTCAGTACTTC. It encodes CATSDPGTGSGKNIQYF.

The V call is TRBV7-9, the J call TRBJ2-1; D uncertain. This CDR3 is built from 14 residues. Germline CDR1 is SEHNR and CDR2 is FQNEAQ (reference sequence). Trimming took off 5 bases at V and 4 bases at J, with 12 bases between the two ends. The CDR3 loop reads CASSESPRYNEQFF. The CDR3 coding sequence is TGTGCCAGCAGCGAGTCTCCACGATACAATGAGCAGTTCTTC.

The chain carries TRBV4-3 and TRBJ2-1; 12 bases agree with TRBD2. The CDR3 extends over 15 amino acids. Germline trimming cut 5 bases from V and 9 bases from J; bases unmatched to any gene: 8. Germline V gene sequence: CDR1 LGHNA, CDR2 YSLEER. CDR3 sequence (DNA): TGCGCCAGCAGCAGCCGACTAGCGGGAGTTGCTGAGCAGTTCTTC. This encodes CASSSRLAGVAEQFF.